The clone carrying this T cell receptor (beta chain) was counted a single time. The antigen is undetermined. V trimming: 3 bases; J trimming: 5 bases; junction bases outside the gene matches: 2. The CDR3 totals 14 residues. Germline CDR1 and CDR2: MGHRA and YSYEKL. The sample is drawn from a study of pediatric ulcerative colitis. Points from the study as a whole: No controls had the two rectal clonotypes shared by ulcerative colitis patients.

Only in-frame clones appear in the TCRdb table, and some are missing; sequencing was by immunoSEQ multiplex PCR. The table includes about 64,000 clones, about 86% detected once. This sequence was found in a boy aged 5 to 17 with severe ulcerative colitis. The chain has TRBV4-1 and TRBJ2-5; 11 bases agree with TRBD2. The material sequenced was blood. The CDR3 sequence is CASSQTSGKETQYF. DNA for the CDR3: TGCGCCAGCAGCCAGACTAGCGGGAAGGAGACCCAGTACTTC.